This T cell receptor beta chain originates from a study of blood T cell repertoires in COVID-19. Study context: Sources were T cells, B-cell-depleted T cells, or PBMCs; the material itself was cDNA or gDNA.

Authors' methods: Reference gene primer amplification gave estimated nucleated cell counts. The protocol was immunoSEQ multiplex PCR, while the TCRdb copy is restricted to in-frame clones and leaves out a portion. D and trimming come from the DNA, and the V and J calls and clone size come from that table. Of some 180,000 clones listed, 83% are singletons. The count of this clone is one. V was clipped by 1 base and J by 5 bases, with 12 bases between them. The CDR3 consists of 15 residues. In germline, CDR1 is SGHTA, CDR2 FQGNSA. This receptor was identified in a woman older than 75 with acute or convalescent COVID-19. The V gene is TRBV7-2, the J gene TRBJ1-5; D possibly corresponds to TRBD1 (5 bases). The sample taken for sequencing was peripheral blood. CDR3 sequence reads: CASSLDKGVHQPQHF. The CDR3 DNA reads as TGTGCCAGCAGCTTAGATAAAGGGGTCCATCAGCCCCAGCATTTT.